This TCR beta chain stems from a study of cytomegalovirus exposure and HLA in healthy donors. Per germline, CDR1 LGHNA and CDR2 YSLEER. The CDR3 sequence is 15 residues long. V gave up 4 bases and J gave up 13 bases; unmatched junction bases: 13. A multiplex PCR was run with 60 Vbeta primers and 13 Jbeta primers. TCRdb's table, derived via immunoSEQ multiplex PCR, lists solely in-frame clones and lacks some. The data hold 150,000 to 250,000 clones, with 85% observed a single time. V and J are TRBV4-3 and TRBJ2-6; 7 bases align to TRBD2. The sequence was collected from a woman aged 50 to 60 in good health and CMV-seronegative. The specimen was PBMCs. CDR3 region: CASSPARDYSRVLTF. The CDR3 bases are TGCGCCAGCAGCCCGGCCCGGGACTATTCTAGGGTCCTGACTTTC.